The 18 T cell receptor beta chains listed next were all sequenced from one sample in a study of T cells in Graves' hyperthyroidism and ophthalmopathy. From RNA transcripts, TCR beta CDR3 regions were amplified. In the first-round RT-PCR of the TCR CDR3, the HTBI primer set was used. One entry per CDR3 protein, called by TCRdb with MiXCR from the multiplex PCR reads. Here the sample spans 93,000 or so distinct CDR3 sequences, roughly 44% being singletons. Sequenced material: blood. These receptors all come from a man aged 35-49 years with Graves' hyperthyroidism.

The sample holds a few counts of this clonotype. V is TRBV7-8 and J is TRBJ1-6; D remains ambiguous. V shed 0 bases and J shed 10 bases, with 7 bases lying between them. This CDR3 contains 13 residues. The V gene's germline CDR1 is SGHVS and CDR2 FQNEAQ. The CDR3 here is CASSLAFRSPLHF. CDR3 bases: TGTGCCAGCAGCTTAGCCTTTCGGTCACCCCTCCACTTT.

This chain uses TRBV7-9 with TRBJ1-5, with 8 bases fitting TRBD1. The CDR3 is made up of 13 amino acids. CDR1 and CDR2 from the germline V gene are SEHNR and FQNEAQ (reference sequence). V was clipped by 6 bases and J by 6 bases; unmatched bases: 4. CDR3 loop: CASSGQGRQPQHF. CDR3 coding DNA: TGTGCCAGCAGTGGACAGGGACGTCAGCCCCAGCATTTT.

Note on this clonotype: Possible read error: a much larger clone is one base away. The rearrangement uses TRBV7-2 and TRBJ1-3; no definite D call. Germline V lookup: CDR1 SGHTA, CDR2 FQGNSA. There are 14 residues in the CDR3. The CDR3 region is CASSPLEAGNTIHF. In DNA, the CDR3 is TGTGCCAGCAGCCCCCTGGAGGCTGGAAACACCATACATTTT.

This clonotype was counted a single time. A much larger clone lies a single base off, so this may be a read error. Given the absence of the conserved phenylalanine or tryptophan at the CDR3 end, a read error is likely. The chain joins TRBV6-5 to TRBJ1-1; D unclear. Germline V lookup: CDR1 MNHEY, CDR2 SVGAGI. The CDR3 extends over 15 amino acids. Trimming shortened V by 0 bases and J by 0 bases, and 8 bases separated the two germline ends. CDR3 region: CASSYSAVMNTEAFL. Here the CDR3 DNA reads TGTGCCAGCAGTTACTCGGCAGTCATGAACACTGAAGCTTTCTTG.

This clonotype was recorded at least ten times. The V call is TRBV6-7, the J call TRBJ2-7; possible D gene TRBD1, 6 bases. TRBV6-7 has ORF status, its function being uncertain. V was shortened by 5 bases and J by 6 bases, with 14 bases between the two germline ends. The CDR3 has 13 amino acids. CDR3 loop: CASSQGTGVEQYF. The CDR3 DNA reads as TGTGCCAGCAGTCAGGGGACCGGGGTCGAGCAGTACTTC.

This clonotype was counted ten times or more. The J gene is TRBJ2-7, the V gene TRBV5-7, with 7 bases fitting TRBD1. TRBV5-7 is flagged as an ORF with uncertain function. CDR3 length: 15 amino acids. Trimming cost V 0 bases and J 1 base; bases outside gene matches: 4. The CDR3 loop reads CASSLGQGPSYEQYF. The CDR3 nucleotides read TGTGCCAGCAGCTTGGGACAGGGACCTTCCTACGAGCAGTACTTC.

CDR3 sequence (DNA): TGTGCCAACACTCAAAGGGTGGGCTACACCTTC. It translates to CANTQRVGYTF. This chain links TRBV6-6 with TRBJ1-2, with D uncertain. Trimming took 10 bases from V and 8 from J, leaving 14 bases between them. The CDR3 runs 11 residues. CDR1 is MNHNY, CDR2 SVGAGI, per germline (reference sequence).

The rearrangement links TRBV9 to TRBJ1-3; 9 positions agree with TRBD1. This CDR3 spans 15 amino acids. From germline, CDR1 is SGDLS and CDR2 YYNGEE. Trimming removed 5 bases from V and 9 bases from J; junction bases left unmatched: 12. The CDR3 loop reads CASSRTGGAGSTIYF. In DNA form, the CDR3 reads TGTGCCAGCAGTAGAACAGGGGGCGCCGGTAGCACCATATATTTT.

This sequence joins TRBV24-1 and TRBJ1-5, with unresolved D. CDR3 length: 14 amino acids. CDR1 KGHDR and CDR2 SFDVKD come from the germline V gene. V lost 6 bases and J lost 6, with 14 bases in between. CDR3 sequence reads: CATSLYGVGQPQHF. The CDR3 DNA follows: TGTGCCACCAGTTTATACGGGGTTGGTCAGCCCCAGCATTTT.

There are many counts of this clonotype. The V and J genes are TRBV6-5 and TRBJ2-1, with a tentative D call TRBD2 (6 bases). Germline V gives CDR1 MNHEY, CDR2 SVGAGI. The CDR3 totals 14 residues. Trimming took 4 bases from V and 3 from J, leaving 10 bases between them. CDR3 sequence: CASSFAGRYNEQFF. As DNA, the CDR3 is TGTGCCAGCAGTTTTGCGGGGCGCTACAATGAGCAGTTCTTC.

By share of the sample, this clonotype is medium-sized. J is TRBJ1-2 and V is TRBV2; D ambiguous. CDR1 and CDR2 from the germline V gene are SNHLY and FYNNEI. The CDR3 is 9 residues long. V was shortened by 1 base and J by 9 bases, with 0 bases between the two germline ends. CDR3 in DNA: TGTGCCAGCAGTGAAGGCTACACCTTC. It is translated as CASSEGYTF. Complete variable domain (other parts from reference TRBV2 and TRBJ1-2): EPEVTQTPSHQVTQMGQEVILRCVPISNHLYFYWYRQILGQKVEFLVSFYNNEISEKSEIFDDQFSVERPDGSNFTLKIRSTKLEDSAMYFCASSEGYTFGSGTRLTVV.

This chain joins TRBV2 and TRBJ2-4; 9 positions agree with TRBD1. The CDR3 loop spans 14 amino acids. The ends lost 6 bases at V and 6 bases at J; junction bases unmatched: 6. Germline V gene sequence: CDR1 SNHLY, CDR2 FYNNEI. The CDR3 reads CASRVTGGGNIQYF. As DNA, the CDR3 is TGTGCCAGCAGGGTGACAGGGGGAGGAAACATTCAGTACTTC. The full variable domain, in which reference TRBV2 and TRBJ2-4 provide the parts outside the CDR3, is EPEVTQTPSHQVTQMGQEVILRCVPISNHLYFYWYRQILGQKVEFLVSFYNNEISEKSEIFDDQFSVERPDGSNFTLKIRSTKLEDSAMYFCASRVTGGGNIQYFGAGTRLSVL.

Concerning this clonotype itself: The DNA is omitted, as the CDR3 cannot be located on it reliably, and the CDR3 follows TCRdb's listing. The chain employs TRBV15 and TRBJ2-3; the D segment call TRBD1 is taken from the table without a DNA check. Germline V gives CDR1 LNHNV, CDR2 YYDKDF (reference sequence). The CDR3 adds up to 17 amino acids, both ends counted. CDR3 region: CATSIYLCMTDTDTQYF.

The sample holds many counts of this clonotype. CDR3 amino acids: CASSFDTASYNEQFF. CDR3 in DNA: TGTGCCAGCAGTTTCGATACTGCATCCTACAATGAGCAGTTCTTC. V usage is TRBV6-5 and J usage is TRBJ2-1; D is unclear. Looked up from germline, CDR1 is MNHEY and CDR2 is SVGAGI. Between the trimmed V and J ends, which lost 4 bases and 1 base, there was a span of 11 bases. CDR3 length equals 15 residues.

CDR3 nucleotides: TGTGCCAGCAGCCCCGGACTAGCGGTGATGAACTCTGGGGCCAACGTCCTGACTTTC. This translates into CASSPGLAVMNSGANVLTF. The chain is built from TRBV7-2 and TRBJ2-6; 10 bases agree with TRBD2. Germline CDR1 is SGHTA and CDR2 is FQGNSA. V shed 5 bases, J shed 0 bases, and the junction held 10 bases outside the gene matches. The CDR3 is 19 amino acids.

This clonotype was observed at least ten times. J is TRBJ2-7 and V is TRBV13; 11 positions agree with TRBD1. The length of the CDR3 is 16 residues. J lost 7 bases, V lost 4 bases, and 12 bases had no gene match. Germline V gene data show CDR1 as PRHDT and CDR2 as FYEKMQ (reference sequence). CDR3 DNA: TGTGCCAGCAGCTGGGAGCCGGGACAGGGGGTGGGAGAGCAGTACTTC. Protein: CASSWEPGQGVGEQYF.

The CDR3 DNA follows: TGTGCCAGTAGTGGGACAGGGGGTCAGCCCCAGCATTTT. It translates to CASSGTGGQPQHF. The V gene is TRBV19, the J gene TRBJ1-5; 11 bases line up with TRBD1. The germline V gene encodes CDR1 LNHDA and CDR2 SQIVND (reference sequence). The CDR3 loop spans 13 amino acids. With 5 bases clipped from V and 6 bases from J, the junction kept 0 bases outside the gene matches.

Many counts were recorded for this clonotype. The chain has TRBV7-3 and TRBJ2-2; D uncertain. V was cut by 3 bases and J by 6 bases, with 5 bases left in between. CDR3 size: 12 residues. Germline assignment: CDR1 SGHTA and CDR2 FQGTGA. The CDR3 region has the DNA TGTGCCAGCAGCTTCAAACCCGGGGAGCTGTTTTTT. Its protein product is CASSFKPGELFF. Variable domain in full (rest from reference TRBV7-3 and TRBJ2-2): GAGVSQTPSNKVTEKGKYVELRCDPISGHTALYWYRQSLGQGPEFLIYFQGTGAADDSGLPNDRFFAVRPEGSVSTLKIQRTERGDSAVYLCASSFKPGELFFGEGSRLTVL.